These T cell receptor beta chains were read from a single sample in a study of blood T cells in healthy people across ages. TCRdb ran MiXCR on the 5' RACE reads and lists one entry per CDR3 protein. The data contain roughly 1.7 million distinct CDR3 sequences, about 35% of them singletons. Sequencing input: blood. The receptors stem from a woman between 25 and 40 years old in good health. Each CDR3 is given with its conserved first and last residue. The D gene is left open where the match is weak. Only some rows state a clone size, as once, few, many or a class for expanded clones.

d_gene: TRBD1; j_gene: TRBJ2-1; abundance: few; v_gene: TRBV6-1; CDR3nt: TGTGCCAGCAGTCCAGGGGGTTTGCTGAATGAGCAGTTCTTC; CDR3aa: CASSPGGLLNEQFF
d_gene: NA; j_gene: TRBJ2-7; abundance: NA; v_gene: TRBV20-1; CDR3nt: TGCAGTGCTATGGGGGGGGGGCCGAACGGGCAGTACTTC; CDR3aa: CSAMGGGPNGQYF
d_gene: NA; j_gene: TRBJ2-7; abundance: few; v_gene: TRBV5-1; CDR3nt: TGCGCCAGCAGCTCCGCCTCGGATACCTACGAGCAGTACTTC; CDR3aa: CASSSASDTYEQYF
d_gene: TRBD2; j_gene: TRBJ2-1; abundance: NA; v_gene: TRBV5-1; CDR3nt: TGCGCCAGCAGGGGGGGACTAGCGGGGAGGCCCCCGTTTAATGGGCAGTTCTTC; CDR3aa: CASRGGLAGRPPFNGQFF
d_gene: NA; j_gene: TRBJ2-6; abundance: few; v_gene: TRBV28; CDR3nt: TGTGCCAGCACCGCGAGCGAGCCGGGCTCTTTGGCCAACGTCCTGACTTTC; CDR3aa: CASTASEPGSLANVLTF
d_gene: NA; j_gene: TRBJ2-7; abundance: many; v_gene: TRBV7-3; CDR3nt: TGTGCCAGCAGCCAAGGACAGACCTACGAGCAGTACTTC; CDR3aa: CASSQGQTYEQYF
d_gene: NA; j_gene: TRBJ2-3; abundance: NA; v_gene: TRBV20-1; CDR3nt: TGCAGTGCAAAAACAGAGAGGAGTCCAGATACGCAGTATTTT; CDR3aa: CSAKTERSPDTQYF
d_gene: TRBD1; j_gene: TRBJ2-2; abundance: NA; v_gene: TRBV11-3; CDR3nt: TGTGCCAGCAGCAACTCCGGGACAGTCACCGGGGAGCTGTTTTTT; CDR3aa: CASSNSGTVTGELFF
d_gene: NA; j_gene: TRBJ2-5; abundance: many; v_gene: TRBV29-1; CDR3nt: TGCAGCGTTAGACTACTACAAGAGACCCAGTACTTC; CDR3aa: CSVRLLQETQYF
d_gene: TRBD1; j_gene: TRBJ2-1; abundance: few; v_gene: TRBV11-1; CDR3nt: TGTGCCAGCAGCTTAGCGCTCGGGACAGGGGTACACAATGAGCAGTTCTTC; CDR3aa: CASSLALGTGVHNEQFF
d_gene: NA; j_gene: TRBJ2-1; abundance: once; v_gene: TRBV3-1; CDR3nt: TGTGCCAGCAGTTTATTGTGGGGTCCCTCCTACAATGAGCAGTTCTTC; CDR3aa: CASSLLWGPSYNEQFF
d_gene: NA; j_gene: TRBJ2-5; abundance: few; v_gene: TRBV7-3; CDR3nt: TGTGCCAGCAGCTTAAACGGGGGGCGCGGGGAGACCCAGTACTTC; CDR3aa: CASSLNGGRGETQYF
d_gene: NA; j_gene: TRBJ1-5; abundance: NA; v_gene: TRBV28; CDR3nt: TGTGCCAGCAGGTCACCGGGAACAAATCAGCCCCAGCATTTT; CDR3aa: CASRSPGTNQPQHF
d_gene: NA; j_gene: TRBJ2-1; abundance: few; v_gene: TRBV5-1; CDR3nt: TGCGCCAGCAGCTTGGTGGTCCCTGGTGAGCAGTTCTTC; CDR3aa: CASSLVVPGEQFF
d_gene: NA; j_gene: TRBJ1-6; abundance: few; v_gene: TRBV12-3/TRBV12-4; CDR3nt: TGTGCCAGCAGTTTTGACGGCTCAACCCTCCACTTT; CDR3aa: CASSFDGSTLHF
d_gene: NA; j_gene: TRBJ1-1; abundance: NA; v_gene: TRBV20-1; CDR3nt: TGCAGTGCTAGAGAATCGAGAAACACTGAAGCTTTCTTT; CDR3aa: CSARESRNTEAFF
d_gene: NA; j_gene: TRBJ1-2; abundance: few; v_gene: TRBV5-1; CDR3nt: TGCGCCAGCAGCTTGGTAACAGAGGATGGCTACACCTTC; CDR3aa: CASSLVTEDGYTF
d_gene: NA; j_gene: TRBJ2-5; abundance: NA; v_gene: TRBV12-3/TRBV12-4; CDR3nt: TGTGCCAGCAGTTTCTTTGGCGTAGGGCGGGAGACCCAGTACTTC; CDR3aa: CASSFFGVGRETQYF
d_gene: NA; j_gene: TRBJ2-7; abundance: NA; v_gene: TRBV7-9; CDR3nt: TGTGCCAGCAGCTTAGCTGGGTCGTCTGGCGAGCAGTACTTC; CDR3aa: CASSLAGSSGEQYF
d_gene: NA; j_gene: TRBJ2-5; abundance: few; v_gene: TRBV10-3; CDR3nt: TGTGCCATCAGTGTGAATCAAGAGACCCAGTACTTC; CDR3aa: CAISVNQETQYF
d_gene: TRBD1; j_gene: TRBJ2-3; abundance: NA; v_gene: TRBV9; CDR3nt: TGTGCCAGCGGGTCTCAGAGGTGGGGACAGGGTCGGGGAGATACGCAGTATTTT; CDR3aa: CASGSQRWGQGRGDTQYF
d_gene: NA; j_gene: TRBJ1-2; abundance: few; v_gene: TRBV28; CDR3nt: TGTGCCAGCAGCGCGTTGGTCATGGGCTATGGCTACACCTTC; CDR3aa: CASSALVMGYGYTF
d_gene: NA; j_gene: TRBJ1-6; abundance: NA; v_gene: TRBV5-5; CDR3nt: TGTGCCAGCAGCTTCCTACGATCAGGAGGTTATTCACCCCTCCACTTT; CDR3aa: CASSFLRSGGYSPLHF
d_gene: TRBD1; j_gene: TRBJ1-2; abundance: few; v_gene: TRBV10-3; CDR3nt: TGTGCCATCAACCCCGGGACAGAACTTTATGGCTACACCTTC; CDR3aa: CAINPGTELYGYTF
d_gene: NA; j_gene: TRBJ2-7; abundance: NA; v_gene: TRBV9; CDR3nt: TGTGCCAGCAGCTCGAGCGGAGGGAGCTCCTACGAGCAGTACTTC; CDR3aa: CASSSSGGSSYEQYF
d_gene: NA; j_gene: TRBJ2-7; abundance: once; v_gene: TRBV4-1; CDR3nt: TGCGCCAGCAGCCAAGATCTTGGGTTGATACATCTCGACTACGAGCAGTACTTC; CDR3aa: CASSQDLGLIHLDYEQYF
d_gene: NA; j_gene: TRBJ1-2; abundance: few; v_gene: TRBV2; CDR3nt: TGTGCCAGCAGTAATCAGGGGAACTATGGCTACACCTTC; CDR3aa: CASSNQGNYGYTF
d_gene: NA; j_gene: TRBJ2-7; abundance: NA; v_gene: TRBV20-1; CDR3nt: TGCAGTGCTCTAGCCGAGGGGTCCTACGAGCAGTACTTC; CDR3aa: CSALAEGSYEQYF
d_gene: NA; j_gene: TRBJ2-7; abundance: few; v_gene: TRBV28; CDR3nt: TGTGCCAGCAGTCCGTGGGGCGGCTCTTTGTACGAGCAGTACTTC; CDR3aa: CASSPWGGSLYEQYF
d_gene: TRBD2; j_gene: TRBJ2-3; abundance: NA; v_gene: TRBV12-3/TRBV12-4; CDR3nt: TGTGCCAGCAGTTTTGGGGGGGTAAGAACAGATACACAGTATTTT; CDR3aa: CASSFGGVRTDTQYF
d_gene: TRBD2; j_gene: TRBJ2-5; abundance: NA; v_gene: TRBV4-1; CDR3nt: TGCGCCAGCAGCCGAGCAGCGGGGGCCCTCGGGACCCAGTACTTC; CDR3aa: CASSRAAGALGTQYF
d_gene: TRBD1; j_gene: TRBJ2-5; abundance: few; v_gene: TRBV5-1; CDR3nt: TGCGCCAGCATTAGGACAGGCGGAGAGACCCAGTACTTC; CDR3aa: CASIRTGGETQYF
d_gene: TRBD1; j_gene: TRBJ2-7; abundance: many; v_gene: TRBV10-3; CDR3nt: TGTGCCATCACTGGGGACAGTACCTACGAGCAGTACTTC; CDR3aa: CAITGDSTYEQYF
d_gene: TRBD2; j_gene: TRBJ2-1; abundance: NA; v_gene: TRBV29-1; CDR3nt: TGCAGCGCTGTCGCTAGCGGGGGGCTAGTAACCTACAATGAGCAGTTCTTC; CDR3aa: CSAVASGGLVTYNEQFF
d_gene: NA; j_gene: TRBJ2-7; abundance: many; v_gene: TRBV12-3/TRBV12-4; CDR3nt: TGTGCCAGCAGTTTTTCGGTAAGCTACGAGCAGTACTTC; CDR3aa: CASSFSVSYEQYF
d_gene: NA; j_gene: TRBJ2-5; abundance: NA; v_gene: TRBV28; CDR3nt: TGTGCCAGCACTACGATGGGGGAGGAGACCCAGTACTTC; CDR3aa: CASTTMGEETQYF
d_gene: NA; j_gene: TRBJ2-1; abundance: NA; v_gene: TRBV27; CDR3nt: TGTGCCAGTAAGACGACCGGGATGCACCCCGAGCAGTTCTTC; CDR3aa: CASKTTGMHPEQFF
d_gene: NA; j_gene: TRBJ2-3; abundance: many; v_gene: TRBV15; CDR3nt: TGTGCCACGTCAGGGTACACAGATACGCAGTATTTT; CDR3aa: CATSGYTDTQYF
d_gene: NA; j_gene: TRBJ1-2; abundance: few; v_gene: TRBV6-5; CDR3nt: TGTGCCAGCAGTTACTCGGGAGAGACCAACTATGGCTACACCTTC; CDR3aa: CASSYSGETNYGYTF
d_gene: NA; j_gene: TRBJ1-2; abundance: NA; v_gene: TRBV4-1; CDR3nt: TGCGCCAGCAGCCAAGAGCGGAAAGACAAAAGGAGATACTACACCTTC; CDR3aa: CASSQERKDKRRYYTF
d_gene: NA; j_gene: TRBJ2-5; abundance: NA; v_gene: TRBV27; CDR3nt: TGTGCCAGCAGTGCCAGACTAGGGGGCCAAGAGACCCAGTACTTC; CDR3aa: CASSARLGGQETQYF
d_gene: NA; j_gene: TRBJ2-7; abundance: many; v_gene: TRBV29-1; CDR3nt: TGCAGCACTTTGGGTACCTACGAGCAGTACTTC; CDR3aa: CSTLGTYEQYF
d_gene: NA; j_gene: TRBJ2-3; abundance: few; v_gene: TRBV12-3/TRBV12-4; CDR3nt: TGTGCCAGCAGTTTACGGAGTGTCCTCACAGATACGCAGTATTTT; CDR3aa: CASSLRSVLTDTQYF
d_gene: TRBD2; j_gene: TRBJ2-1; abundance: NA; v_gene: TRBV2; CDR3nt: TGTGCCAGCAGTGACGGGAGCGGGATCTACAATGAGCAGTTCTTC; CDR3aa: CASSDGSGIYNEQFF
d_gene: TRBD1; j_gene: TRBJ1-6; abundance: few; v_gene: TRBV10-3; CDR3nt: TGTGCCATCAGTGAGTCCCTTAGACAGGGCTCACCCCTCCACTTT; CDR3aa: CAISESLRQGSPLHF